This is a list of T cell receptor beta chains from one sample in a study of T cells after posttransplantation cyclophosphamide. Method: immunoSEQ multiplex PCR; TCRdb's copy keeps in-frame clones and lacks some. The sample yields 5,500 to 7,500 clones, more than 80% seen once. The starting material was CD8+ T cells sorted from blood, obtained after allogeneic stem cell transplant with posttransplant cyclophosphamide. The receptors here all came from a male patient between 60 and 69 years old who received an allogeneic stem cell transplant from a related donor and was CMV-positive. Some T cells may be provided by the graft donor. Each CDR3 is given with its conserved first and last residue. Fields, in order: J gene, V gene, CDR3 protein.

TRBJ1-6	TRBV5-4	CASSLGGTGRSSYNSPLHF
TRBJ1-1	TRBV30	CAWTPGRGGTEAFF
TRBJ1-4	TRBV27	CASSGQGREKLFF
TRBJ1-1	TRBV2	CASNPEGTEAFF
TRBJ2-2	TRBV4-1	CASSHQTGTGGRGELFF
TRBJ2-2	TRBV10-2	CASKDKSNTGELFF
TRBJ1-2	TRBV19	CASSMGPGQSLPNYGYTF
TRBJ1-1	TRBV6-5	CASSYRGTFPEAFF
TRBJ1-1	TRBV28	CASRPNPGQNTEAFF
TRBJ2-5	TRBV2	CASSEGLAGGPSGTQYF
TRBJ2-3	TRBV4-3	CASSQDERSGGADTQYF
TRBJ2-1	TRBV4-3	CASSQGQGTNNEQFF
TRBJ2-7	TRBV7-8	CASSQSWEQYF
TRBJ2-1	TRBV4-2	CASSQRPGLADEQFF
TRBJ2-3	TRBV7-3	CASSKGVLRGSTDTQYF
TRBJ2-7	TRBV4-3	CASSHRQGAGEQYF
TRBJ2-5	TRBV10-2	CASSDNSGRGEETQYF
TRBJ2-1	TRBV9	CASRLTSGLANEQFF
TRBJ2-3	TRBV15	CATSRDRGGTDTQYF
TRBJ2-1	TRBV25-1	CASSDTEGAEQFF
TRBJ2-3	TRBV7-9	CASSLAQRGLGDDTQYF
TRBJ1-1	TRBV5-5	CASSFLGGLNTEAFF
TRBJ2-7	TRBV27	CASQDSYEQYF
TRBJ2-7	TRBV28	CASSGRTGGFLSSYEQYF
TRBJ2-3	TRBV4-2	CASSQDPSSGGADTQYF
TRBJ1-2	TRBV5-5	CASSLEVAEGGYTF
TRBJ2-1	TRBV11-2	CASSPTDRGNEQFF
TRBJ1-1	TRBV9	CASSGGGGYDTEAFF
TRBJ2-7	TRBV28	CASNSGGSYEQYF
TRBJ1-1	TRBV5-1	CASSLPVKGGSGTEAFF
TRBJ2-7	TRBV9	CASSVSLILIQTSGDSSYEQYF
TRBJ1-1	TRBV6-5	CASTQGGWTEAFF
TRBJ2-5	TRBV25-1	CASSEWASGILQETQYF
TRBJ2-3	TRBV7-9	CASSAPGLAGTDTQYF
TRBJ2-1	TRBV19	CASSSGGYNEQFF
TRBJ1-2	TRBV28	CASSLQGASGYTF
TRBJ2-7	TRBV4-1	CASSQVAGGIHEQYF
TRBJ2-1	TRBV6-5	CASSYRAGGPNEQFF
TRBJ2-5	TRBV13	CASSPGLAGVNQETQYF
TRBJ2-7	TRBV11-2	CASSLPIGGVHEQYF
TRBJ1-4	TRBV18	CASSPPGTGGEKLFF